This T cell receptor beta chain was sequenced in a study of response to subunit inactivated influenza vaccine. TCRdb ran MiXCR on the RT-PCR reads and lists one entry per CDR3 protein. This table holds about 780,000 distinct CDR3 sequences, roughly 20% found once. Looked up from germline, CDR1 is LGHDT and CDR2 is YNNKEL (reference sequence). The ends lost 0 bases at V and 0 bases at J; junction bases unmatched: 17. CDR3 length: 21 amino acids. With regard to this clonotype: Its antigen is undetermined.

Study-level results: Seasonal influenza vaccination, on each occasion, was suggested by the authors to recruit few new T cells.

Sequenced material: PBMCs from blood, taken approximately 5 days after vaccination. The chain employs TRBV3-1 and TRBJ2-1; TRBD1 matches at 7 bases. The clonotype comes from a man in his fifties who received an inactivated influenza vaccine. Here the CDR3 reads CASSQDLRRGFNPVSYNEQFF. CDR3 sequence (DNA): TGTGCCAGCAGCCAAGATCTCCGCAGGGGGTTCAACCCCGTCTCCTACAATGAGCAGTTCTTC.